This T cell receptor (beta chain) was recorded in a study of T-cell memory formation after mild COVID-19. Study-wide results and limits: Cross-reactive memory apparently joined, as some responding clones appeared in pre-infection memory.

In this sample, this clonotype turned up a few times. The antigen is undetermined. The 5'RACE method, run with constant-segment primers, produced TCR alpha and TCR beta cDNA libraries (carrying sample barcodes and UMIs). TCRdb reprocessed the 5' RACE reads with MiXCR, giving one entry per CDR3 protein. The table shows some 210,000 distinct CDR3 sequences, with roughly 27% occurring only once. The CDR3 extends over 15 amino acids. The sample comprised PBMCs or a T cell subset sorted from them (not recorded which). V is TRBV21-1 and J is TRBJ2-7; TRBD1 is the table's D call and was not checked against the DNA. TRBV21-1 is designated a pseudogene. The source is an adult woman who had mild COVID-19 (a few samples of this study predate the infection). Cell type and time point are not known. CDR3 residues: CASTPETGDTYEQYF. The CDR3 bases are TGTGCCAGCACCCCGGAGACAGGGGATACCTACGAGCAGTACTTC.